This T cell receptor beta chain was obtained from a study of blood T cell repertoires in COVID-19. Overall study: T cells, B-cell-depleted T cells, or PBMCs provided the cDNA or gDNA that served as material.

The J segment lost 1 base and the V segment lost 5 bases, leaving 5 bases of the junction unmatched. This CDR3 has 14 residues. Germline CDR1 and CDR2: SGHVS and FQNEAQ. Per the study methods: Reference gene primer amplification yielded estimated nucleated cell counts. The protocol was immunoSEQ multiplex PCR, while the TCRdb copy is restricted to in-frame clones and leaves out a portion. V and J calls and clone size are copied from that table; D and trimming were computed from the DNA. The sample has roughly 20,000 clones, around 89% seen once. V usage is TRBV7-8 and J usage is TRBJ2-7; 7 nucleotides match TRBD1. This TCR derives from a human donor with active COVID-19. The donor label of this sample is uncertain. Sequencing was performed on peripheral blood. The CDR3 DNA reads TGTGCCAGCAGCCTAGGGGACAGATCCTACGAGCAGTACTTC. Translated, it gives CASSLGDRSYEQYF.